The next 21 T cell receptor beta chains were all read from a single sample in a study of T cells in women clearing cervical HPV infection. Assay: immunoSEQ multiplex PCR; the TCRdb copy retains only in-frame clones and omits some. The data include 30,000 to 35,000 clones; the top ten clones carry more than 1.3%. Sequenced: blood buffy coat. These receptor sequences come from a woman aged 18 to 69 with a cervical HPV16 infection that either progressed to CIN3+ or cleared (not recorded which).

A word on this clone: Read sequence stops 3 residues before the CDR3 end, and the germline J gene provides the missing end. The gene calls are TRBV5-6 and TRBJ1-2, with TRBD1 matching 8 bases. With 4 bases clipped from V and 0 bases from J, the junction kept 2 bases outside the gene matches. The germline V gene encodes CDR1 SGHDT and CDR2 YYEEEE. The CDR3 is made up of 14 amino acids. CDR3 sequence reads: CASSVGQANYGYTF. The CDR3 bases that were read are TGTGCCAGCAGCGTGGGACAGGCTAACTATGGC. Complete variable domain (other parts from reference TRBV5-6 and TRBJ1-2): DAGVTQSPTHLIKTRGQQVTLRCSPKSGHDTVSWYQQALGQGPQFIFQYYEEEERQRGNFPDRFSGHQFPNYSSELNVNALLLGDSALYLCASSVGQANYGYTFGSGTRLTVV.

As for this clone: The read stops 3 residues short of the end of the CDR3; the missing end is completed from the germline J gene. The rearrangement links TRBV19 to TRBJ2-1; 9 nucleotides agree with TRBD2. This CDR3 spans 17 amino acids. Germline trimming cut 1 base from V and 1 base from J; bases unmatched to any gene: 5. From germline, CDR1 is LNHDA and CDR2 SQIVND (reference sequence). This chain's CDR3 is CASSIASGRTSYNEQFF. The sequenced CDR3 bases are TGTGCCAGTAGTATAGCCAGCGGGAGGACGTCCTACAATGAG.

Worth noting for this clone: The CDR3 end is not reached by the read, which stops 3 residues before it; the germline J gene fills it in. This chain connects TRBV2 to TRBJ2-3, with D possibly being TRBD1 (5 bases). Trimming stripped 7 bases from V and 3 bases from J, with 8 bases between. This CDR3 spans 12 amino acids. Germline values: CDR1 SNHLY, CDR2 FYNNEI. CDR3 bases read: TGTGCCAGCACTCCAGGGACAGATACG. Its translation is CASTPGTDT. The whole CDR3 reads CASTPGTDTQYF. Complete variable domain (other parts from reference TRBV2 and TRBJ2-3): EPEVTQTPSHQVTQMGQEVILRCVPISNHLYFYWYRQILGQKVEFLVSFYNNEISEKSEIFDDQFSVERPDGSNFTLKIRSTKLEDSAMYFCASTPGTDTQYFGPGTRLTVL.

With regard to this clone: The read stops 3 residues short of the end of the CDR3; the missing end is completed from the germline J gene. This chain uses TRBV7-6 with TRBJ2-3; 9 nucleotides line up with TRBD1. The V gene's germline CDR1 is SGHVS and CDR2 FNYEAQ. This CDR3 comprises 14 residues. The CDR3 is CASSSTGQGETQYF. Partial CDR3 DNA: TGTGCCAGCAGCTCCACGGGACAGGGAGAGACG.

Comment on this clone: The read terminates 3 residues before the CDR3 end, so the remaining end is supplied by the germline J gene. This chain joins TRBV14 and TRBJ1-2, with D possibly being TRBD1 (5 bases). This CDR3 has 10 residues. Germline CDR1 SGHDN, CDR2 FVKESK. V shed 10 bases and J shed 5 bases, with 8 bases lying between them. Partial CDR3 DNA: TGTGCCAATGGGGGGTATGGC. Protein: CANGGYG. The whole CDR3 reads CANGGYGYTF.

Partial CDR3 DNA: TGTGCCAGCAGCTCCGAAGAGACC. This translates into CASSSEET. The full CDR3 protein is CASSSEETQYF. This rearrangement joins TRBV13 to TRBJ2-5, with no clear D. The read terminates 3 residues ahead of where the CDR3 ends, so the germline J gene completes it. This CDR3 region has 11 residues. V was pared by 4 bases and J by 3 bases, with 3 bases between. Germline V gene data show CDR1 as PRHDT and CDR2 as FYEKMQ (reference sequence).

The CDR3 DNA, read in part, is TGTGCCAGCTCACCTCAAAACTCCTACGAG. Translated: CASSPQNSYE. The full CDR3 sequence reads CASSPQNSYEQYF. The V gene is TRBV18, the J gene TRBJ2-7; D unresolved. The read is 3 residues too short to cover the CDR3 end, so that end is filled in from the germline J gene. From germline, CDR1 is KGHSH and CDR2 LQKENI. Trimming took off 3 bases at V and 0 bases at J, with 6 bases between the two ends. CDR3 size: 13 residues.

Incomplete CDR3 DNA: TGTGCCTTCCGATCCGGGACAGCCATGAACACTGAA. Translating it yields CAFRSGTAMNTE. The entire CDR3 protein is CAFRSGTAMNTEAFF. V is TRBV30 and J is TRBJ1-1, with TRBD1 matching 7 bases. The read terminates 3 residues ahead of where the CDR3 ends, so the germline J gene completes it. V lost 7 bases and J lost 0; bases outside the gene matches: 11. Germline CDR1 and CDR2: GTSNPN and SVGIG (reference sequence). There are 15 residues in the CDR3.

Comments on this clone: The missing CDR3 end, 3 residues past where the read stops, is filled in from the germline J gene. The chain is built from TRBV6-1 and TRBJ1-1; D might be TRBD1 (6 bases). The V and J ends lost 2 bases and 5 bases respectively, with 18 bases between them. The CDR3 consists of 16 residues. Germline loops: CDR1 MNHNS, CDR2 SASEGT. The covered CDR3 bases are TGTGCCAGCAGTGAACGGGAACAGGGAGGGAGGACTGAA. Protein: CASSEREQGGRTE. From start to end, the CDR3 is CASSEREQGGRTEAFF.

Details on this clone: The read comes to an end 3 residues before the CDR3 does, leaving the germline J gene to fill in the end. V and J are TRBV27 and TRBJ2-3; 11 nucleotides agree with TRBD2. The CDR3 consists of 16 residues. Unmatched junction bases numbered 4, after V lost 4 bases and J lost 1 base. CDR1 MNHEY and CDR2 SMNVEV come from the germline V gene (reference sequence). The sequenced part of the CDR3 DNA is TGTGCCAGCAGTTCACCACTAGCGGGGGGCACAGATACG. Translating gives CASSSPLAGGTDT. The whole CDR3 protein is CASSSPLAGGTDTQYF.

To note about this clone: The observed sequence ends 3 residues before the CDR3 terminus, with the missing tail filled in from the germline J gene. The rearrangement uses TRBV19 and TRBJ1-2; 7 nucleotides agree with TRBD1. CDR3 length equals 17 residues. Germline V gene sequence: CDR1 LNHDA, CDR2 SQIVND (reference sequence). The CDR3 bases that were read are TGTGCCAGTAGTATAGATGCCGGGACAGCGAGCTCCTACGAC. This translates into CASSIDAGTASSYD. From start to end, the CDR3 is CASSIDAGTASSYDYTF. Full variable domain (outside the CDR3, taken from reference TRBV19 and TRBJ1-2): DGGITQSPKYLFRKEGQNVTLSCEQNLNHDAMYWYRQDPGQGLRLIYYSQIVNDFQKGDIAEGYSVSREKKESFPLTVTSAQKNPTAFYLCASSIDAGTASSYDYTFGSGTRLTVV.

A word on this clone: The read halts 3 residues ahead of the CDR3 end, with the missing end drawn from the germline J gene. The chain recombines TRBV7-9 with TRBJ1-2; the D gene is possibly TRBD1 (5 bases). The CDR3 has 15 amino acids. CDR1 and CDR2 (germline): SEHNR, FQNEAQ (reference sequence). The CDR3 region is CASGKRDFLYNDYTF. The sequenced part of the CDR3 DNA is TGTGCCAGCGGAAAGAGGGACTTCCTATACAATGAC. Variable domain in full (rest from reference TRBV7-9 and TRBJ1-2): DTGVSQNPRHKITKRGQNVTFRCDPISEHNRLYWYRQTLGQGPEFLTYFQNEAQLEKSRLLSDRFSAERPKGSFSTLEIQRTEQGDSAMYLCASGKRDFLYNDYTFGSGTRLTVV.

Comments on this clone: With the read ending 3 residues before the CDR3 end, the germline J gene is used to fill in that end. This rearrangement joins TRBV20-1 to TRBJ1-4, with a tentative D call TRBD1 (5 bases). V was cut by 0 bases and J by 10 bases, with 15 bases left in between. Germline assignment: CDR1 DFQATT and CDR2 SNEGSKA (reference sequence). The CDR3 is made up of 14 amino acids. CDR3 DNA (partial): TGCAGTGCTAGAGATTCGGCACGACAGAGAAAA. Protein sequence: CSARDSARQRK. The complete CDR3 protein is CSARDSARQRKLFF.

To note about this clone: The read gets to within 3 residues of the CDR3 end, and the germline J gene fills in the rest. The chain carries TRBV5-1 and TRBJ2-7, with TRBD2 matching over 9 bases. V was pared by 0 bases and J by 4 bases, with 5 bases of the junction left unmatched. The CDR3 contains 15 residues. Germline V gene sequence: CDR1 SGHRS, CDR2 YFSETQ. The CDR3 DNA, read in part, is TGCGCCAGCAGCTTGGTTCTAGCGGGATCTTACGAG. Encoded protein: CASSLVLAGSYE. In full, the CDR3 is CASSLVLAGSYEQYF.

Concerning this clone itself: The sequenced fragment ends 3 residues before the CDR3 boundary, so the rest is inferred from the germline J gene. This chain connects TRBV2 to TRBJ2-5, with a possible D match to TRBD1 (5 bases). The CDR3 covers 13 residues. V lost 10 bases, J lost 1 base, and 13 bases lay in between. Germline assignment: CDR1 SNHLY and CDR2 FYNNEI. The sequenced CDR3 bases are TGTGCCACCCAAACAGGCGTCCAAGAGACC. Translated: CATQTGVQET. The whole CDR3 sequence is CATQTGVQETQYF.

On this clone: The CDR3 end lies 3 residues beyond the end of the read and is filled in from the germline J gene. The chain is built from TRBV5-6 and TRBJ2-7; unclear D gene. CDR3 length equals 11 residues. Per the germline V gene, CDR1 is SGHDT and CDR2 is YYEEEE. The ends were cut back, 6 bases at V and 6 bases at J, with 10 bases in the middle. CDR3 DNA (partial): TGTGCCAGCACCGACATATCCGAG. Residues: CASTDISE. The complete CDR3 reads CASTDISEQYF.

As regards this clone: Read data end 3 residues before the CDR3 end; the end is taken from the germline J gene. V is TRBV30 and J is TRBJ2-2; possible D gene TRBD1, 5 bases. Germline lookup yields CDR1 GTSNPN and CDR2 SVGIG (reference sequence). The CDR3 covers 12 residues. The part of the CDR3 DNA that was read is TGTGCCTGGAGTCCTCAGGGCCTGCCG. It yields the protein CAWSPQGLP. The whole CDR3 protein is CAWSPQGLPLFF.

The CDR3 here is CASRGQDTSPLFF. CDR3 bases read: TGTGCCAGCAGGGGACAGGACACTTCACCA. The chain couples TRBV2 to TRBJ1-4, with 8 nucleotides matching TRBD1. Read sequence stops 3 residues before the CDR3 end, and the germline J gene provides the missing end. The germline CDR1 and CDR2 sequences are SNHLY and FYNNEI. The CDR3 is made up of 13 amino acids.

Points on this clone: The read gets to within 3 residues of the CDR3 end, and the germline J gene fills in the rest. The chain employs TRBV6-2 or TRBV6-3 and TRBJ1-2; D is undetermined. CDR1 MNHEY and CDR2 SVGEGT come from the germline V gene. This CDR3 has 11 residues. V was clipped by 8 bases and J by 2 bases, with 6 bases between them. The CDR3 reads CASARNYGYTF. Partial CDR3 DNA: TGTGCCAGCGCAAGGAACTATGGC.

Remarks on this clone: Sequencing ends 3 residues short of the CDR3 end; the germline J gene provides the rest. This chain joins TRBV20-1 and TRBJ1-2, with 8 nucleotides matching TRBD1. This CDR3 is 12 amino acids long. Germline V gives CDR1 DFQATT, CDR2 SNEGSKA (reference sequence). Losses at the gene ends were 5 bases for V and 3 bases for J; bases not matched to a gene: 2. The CDR3 here is CSADRGDYGYTF. The covered CDR3 bases are TGCAGTGCTGACAGGGGTGACTATGGC.

A note on this clone: The DNA ends 3 residues before the CDR3 does, and the rest of the CDR3 is filled in from the germline J gene. This chain links TRBV5-1 with TRBJ1-5, with TRBD1 matching over 10 bases. CDR1 and CDR2 (germline): SGHRS, YFSETQ. Trimming at V came to 4 bases and at J to 6 bases, leaving 7 bases not matched to a gene. The CDR3 runs 15 residues. CDR3 residues: CASSPDRGRGQPQHF. Partial CDR3 DNA: TGCGCCAGCAGCCCTGACAGGGGGCGAGGTCAGCCC.